What follows are 18 T cell receptor beta chains derived from one specimen sequenced in a study of T cells in Graves' hyperthyroidism and ophthalmopathy. What was amplified from RNA transcripts were TCR beta CDR3 regions. During a first-round RT-PCR of the TCR CDR3, the HTBI primer set was used. From the multiplex PCR reads, TCRdb called clonotypes with MiXCR, one entry per CDR3 protein. This table holds some 420,000 distinct CDR3 sequences, approximately 14% found once. Sequenced input: blood. The receptors were sampled from a young woman with Graves' hyperthyroidism.

In its sample, this clonotype was seen once. Germline and junction disagree at one end, which may indicate a read error. The chain combines TRBV7-9 with TRBJ2-6, with TRBD1 as a possible D gene (5 bases). Germline CDR1 SEHNR, CDR2 FQNEAQ (reference sequence). This CDR3 has 20 amino acids. CDR3 in DNA: TGTGCCAGCAGTACCAGTAACATCGGACACCCCAGCTCTAGGGCCAACGTCCTGACTTTC. Its protein product is CASSTSNIGHPSSRANVLTF.

This clonotype was counted many times. V gene TRBV18 combines with J gene TRBJ2-7, with D uncertain. The V end was cut by 0 bases, the J end by 6 bases, with 6 bases between. Looked up from germline, CDR1 is KGHSH and CDR2 is LQKENI. This CDR3 spans 12 amino acids. The CDR3: CASSPPIGEQYF. CDR3 in DNA: TGTGCCAGCTCACCACCGATTGGCGAGCAGTACTTC.

This clonotype was counted at least ten times. This chain links TRBV10-2 with TRBJ2-1; 8 bases match TRBD1. The CDR3 contains 12 residues. Trimming cost V 7 bases and J 7 bases; bases outside gene matches: 3. Germline CDR1 reads WSHSY; CDR2 reads SAAADI. In DNA form, the CDR3 reads TGCGCCAGCACCCAGGGGGCAAATGAGCAGTTCTTC. Translated: CASTQGANEQFF.

This chain uses TRBV5-1 with TRBJ2-1; unclear D gene. Gene TRBJ2-7 matches the end of the DNA better, so the J call may be wrong. Germline lookup yields CDR1 SGHRS and CDR2 YFSETQ. The CDR3 sequence is 12 residues long. The CDR3 spells CASSLEVGEQYF. The CDR3 DNA sequence: TGCGCCAGCAGCTTAGAGGTCGGTGAGCAGTACTTC.

The rearrangement uses TRBV9 and TRBJ2-1; a weak D match, TRBD2 (6 bases). CDR3 length equals 12 residues. Trimming cost V 1 base and J 10 bases, with 9 bases left between them. Germline loops: CDR1 SGDLS, CDR2 YYNGEE. The DNA for the CDR3 is TGTGCCAGCAGCGTAAGCGGGTCCGAGCAGTTCTTC. Translation: CASSVSGSEQFF. The full variable domain, rest sourced from reference TRBV9 and TRBJ2-1, is DSGVTQTPKHLITATGQRVTLRCSPRSGDLSVYWYQQSLDQGLQFLIQYYNGEERAKGNILERFSAQQFPDLHSELNLSSLELGDSALYFCASSVSGSEQFFGPGTRLTVL.

In its sample, this clonotype was seen many times. The junction and the germline gene differ at one end; a read error may be behind it. CDR3 protein: CSARGTSGRWRNEQFF. The CDR3 nucleotides read TGCAGTGCGAGAGGGACTAGCGGGAGATGGAGGAATGAGCAGTTCTTC. This chain connects TRBV20-1 to TRBJ2-1; 14 nucleotides match TRBD2. The CDR3 is 16 residues long. Per germline, CDR1 DFQATT and CDR2 SNEGSKA (reference sequence).

Comment on this clonotype: A much larger clonotype is one base distant, so this may be a read error. The chain links TRBV28 to TRBJ2-6; TRBD1 is a possible D gene (5 bases). The CDR3 has 15 residues. The germline V gene has CDR1 MDHEN and CDR2 SYDVKM. DNA for the CDR3: TGTGCCAGCAGTTTTGGGGTCTCTGGGGCCAACGTCCTGGCTTTC. Residues: CASSFGVSGANVLAF.

The V gene is TRBV6-2 or TRBV6-3, the J gene TRBJ2-7, with 8 bases identical to TRBD1. Germline V gene lookup returns CDR1 MNHEY and CDR2 SVGEGT. Germline trimming cut 7 bases from V and 5 bases from J; bases unmatched to any gene: 10. The CDR3 loop spans 14 amino acids. CDR3 DNA sequence: TGTGCCAGCACCCCGACAGGGGTTCGAAACGAGCAGTACTTC. Translated, it gives CASTPTGVRNEQYF.

This clonotype has a count of ten or more. The V gene is TRBV6-5, the J gene TRBJ1-2; D is uncertain. V lost 2 bases, J lost 4 bases, and 14 bases lay in between. In germline, CDR1 is MNHEY, CDR2 SVGAGI. CDR3 length: 15 amino acids. The CDR3: CASSYNVGDVYGYTF. For the CDR3, the DNA is TGTGCCAGCAGTTACAACGTTGGTGATGTCTATGGCTACACCTTC.

The table lists this clonotype with many counts. The V call is TRBV11-2, the J call TRBJ2-1, with TRBD2 matching 10 bases. The CDR3 is 15 amino acids. Germline CDR1 SGHAT, CDR2 FQNNGV. Trimming cost V 5 bases and J 4 bases; bases outside gene matches: 5. The CDR3 region is CASSGLADDYNEQFF. In nucleotides, the CDR3 is TGTGCCAGCAGCGGACTAGCGGACGATTACAATGAGCAGTTCTTC.

The rearrangement uses TRBV5-1 and TRBJ1-6; D ambiguous. Germline V gene lookup returns CDR1 SGHRS and CDR2 YFSETQ. The CDR3 runs to 19 residues. The V gene lost 2 bases and the J gene lost 0 bases, with 18 bases spanning the gap. The CDR3 is CASSLPGGLPSSYNSPLHF. The CDR3 coding sequence is TGCGCCAGCAGCTTACCCGGTGGACTGCCGAGCTCCTATAATTCACCCCTCCACTTT. Full variable domain (rest looked up from reference TRBV5-1 and TRBJ1-6): KAGVTQTPRYLIKTRGQQVTLSCSPISGHRSVSWYQQTPGQGLQFLFEYFSETQRNKGNFPGRFSGRQFSNSRSEMNVSTLELGDSALYLCASSLPGGLPSSYNSPLHFGNGTRLTVT.

This clonotype was detected ten times or more. The rearrangement uses TRBV19 and TRBJ1-1; D gene uncertain. CDR1 LNHDA and CDR2 SQIVND come from the germline V gene (reference sequence). The CDR3 contains 15 residues. The V and J ends lost 5 bases and 0 bases respectively, with 13 bases between them. In DNA form, the CDR3 reads TGTGCCAGTAGTCCGAACAGCCAGATGAACACTGAAGCTTTCTTT. Translating it yields CASSPNSQMNTEAFF.

At least ten counts were recorded for this clonotype. The chain has TRBV15 and TRBJ1-2, with TRBD1 matching over 7 bases. Germline V gives CDR1 LNHNV, CDR2 YYDKDF (reference sequence). With V trimmed by 3 bases and J by 6 bases, 10 bases remained unmatched. This CDR3 is 15 amino acids long. The CDR3 loop is CATSRTRDSLNGYTF. The CDR3 nucleotides are TGTGCCACCAGCAGGACCCGGGACAGTCTCAATGGCTACACCTTC.

The CDR3 DNA reads TGTGCCAGTAGTATTGGGTACACTGAAGCTTTCTTT. Translating gives CASSIGYTEAFF. The chain carries TRBV19 and TRBJ1-1; D gene uncertain. Per the germline V gene, CDR1 is LNHDA and CDR2 is SQIVND (reference sequence). V lost 3 bases and J 3 bases, leaving 5 bases between the germline ends. The CDR3 covers 12 residues.

This clonotype was recorded many times. The chain uses TRBV20-1 and TRBJ2-7, with 7 bases aligning to TRBD2. This CDR3 has 14 amino acids. Trimming cost V 5 bases and J 0 bases; bases outside gene matches: 7. CDR1 DFQATT and CDR2 SNEGSKA come from the germline V gene (reference sequence). CDR3 nucleotide sequence: TGCAGTGCTGCCGGACTAGGGAGCTCCTACGAGCAGTACTTC. It codes for CSAAGLGSSYEQYF.

V usage is TRBV10-1 and J usage is TRBJ2-2, with D unresolved. The CDR3 runs 13 residues. Germline CDR1 reads WNHNN; CDR2 reads SYGVQD (reference sequence). Trimming cost V 5 bases and J 2 bases, with 6 bases left between them. Written as DNA, the CDR3 is TGCGCCAGCAGTAAGAGAAACACCGGGGAGCTGTTTTTT. This sequence encodes CASSKRNTGELFF.

This clonotype was detected many times. The chain couples TRBV30 to TRBJ1-2; D might be TRBD1 (5 bases). CDR3 length: 14 residues. The germline gives CDR1 GTSNPN, CDR2 SVGIG (reference sequence). Trimming stripped 4 bases from V and 4 bases from J, with 16 bases between. The CDR3 is CAWNIMGGGYGYTF. The CDR3 bases are TGTGCCTGGAATATAATGGGGGGGGGCTATGGCTACACCTTC.

This clonotype occurred a few times. This rearrangement joins TRBV20-1 to TRBJ2-2; 9 bases are a match to TRBD2. With 6 bases clipped from V and 5 bases from J, the junction kept 10 bases outside the gene matches. In germline, CDR1 is DFQATT, CDR2 SNEGSKA (reference sequence). The CDR3 is 15 residues long. The CDR3, as DNA: TGCAGTGCCGGGGCTAGCGGGACAAGGACCGGGGAGCTGTTTTTT. It codes for CSAGASGTRTGELFF.